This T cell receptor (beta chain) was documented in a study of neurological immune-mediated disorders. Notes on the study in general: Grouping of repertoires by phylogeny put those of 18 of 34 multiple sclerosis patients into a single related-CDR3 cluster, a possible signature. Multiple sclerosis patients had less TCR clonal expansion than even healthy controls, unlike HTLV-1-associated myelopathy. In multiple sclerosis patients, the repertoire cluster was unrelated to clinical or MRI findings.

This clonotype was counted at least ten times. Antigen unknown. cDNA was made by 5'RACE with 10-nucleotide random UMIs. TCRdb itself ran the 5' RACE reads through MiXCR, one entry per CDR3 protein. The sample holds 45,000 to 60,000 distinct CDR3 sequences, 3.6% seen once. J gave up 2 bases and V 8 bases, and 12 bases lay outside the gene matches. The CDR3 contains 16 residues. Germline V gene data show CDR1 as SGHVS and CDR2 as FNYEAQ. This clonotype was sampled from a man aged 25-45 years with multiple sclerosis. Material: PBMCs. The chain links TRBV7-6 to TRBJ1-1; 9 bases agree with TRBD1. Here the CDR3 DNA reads TGTGCCAGCGCCCTGGACCGGGGACAGGGTAACACTGAAGCTTTCTTT. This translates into CASALDRGQGNTEAFF.